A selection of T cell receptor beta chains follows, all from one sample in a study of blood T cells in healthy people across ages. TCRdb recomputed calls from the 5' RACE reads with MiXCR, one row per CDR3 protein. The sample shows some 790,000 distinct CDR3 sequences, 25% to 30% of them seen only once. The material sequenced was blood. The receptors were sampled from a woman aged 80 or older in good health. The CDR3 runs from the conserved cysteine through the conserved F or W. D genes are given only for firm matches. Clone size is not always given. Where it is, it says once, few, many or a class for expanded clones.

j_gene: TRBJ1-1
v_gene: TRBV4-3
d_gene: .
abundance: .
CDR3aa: CASSQDLAGSEAFF
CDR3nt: TGCGCCAGCAGCCAAGATCTCGCGGGGTCTGAAGCTTTCTTT

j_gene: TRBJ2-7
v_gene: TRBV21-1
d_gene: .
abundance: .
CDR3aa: CASSKESGSRSYEQYF
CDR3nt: TGTGCCAGCAGCAAAGAATCAGGCTCCCGATCCTACGAGCAGTACTTC

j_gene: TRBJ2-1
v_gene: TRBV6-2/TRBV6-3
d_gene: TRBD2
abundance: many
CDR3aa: CASSPGLAYHEQFF
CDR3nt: TGTGCCAGCAGTCCGGGACTAGCATACCATGAGCAGTTCTTC

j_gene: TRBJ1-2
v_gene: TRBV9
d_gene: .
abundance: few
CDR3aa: CASGTGGANYGYTF
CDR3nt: TGTGCCAGCGGTACCGGGGGAGCTAACTATGGCTACACCTTC

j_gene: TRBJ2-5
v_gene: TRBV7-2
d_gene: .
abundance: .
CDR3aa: CASSLDSPQETQYF
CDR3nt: TGTGCCAGCAGCTTAGACAGTCCTCAAGAGACCCAGTACTTC

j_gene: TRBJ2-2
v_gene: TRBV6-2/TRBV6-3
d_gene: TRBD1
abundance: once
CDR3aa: CASSFGQGTNTGELFF
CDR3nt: TGTGCCAGCAGTTTCGGACAGGGGACTAACACCGGGGAGCTGTTTTTT

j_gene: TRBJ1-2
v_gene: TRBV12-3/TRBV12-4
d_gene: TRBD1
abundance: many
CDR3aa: CASSPQGGGYGYTF
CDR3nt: TGTGCCAGCAGCCCTCAGGGGGGCGGATATGGCTACACCTTC

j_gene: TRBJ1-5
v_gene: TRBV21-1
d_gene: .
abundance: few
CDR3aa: CASSKILSGDGQPQHF
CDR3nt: TGTGCCAGCAGCAAAATTCTTTCAGGGGATGGTCAGCCCCAGCATTTT

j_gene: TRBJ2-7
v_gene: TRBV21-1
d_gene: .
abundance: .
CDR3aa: CASSKVTGPAYEQYF
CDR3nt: TGTGCCAGCAGCAAAGTGACGGGCCCAGCCTACGAGCAGTACTTC

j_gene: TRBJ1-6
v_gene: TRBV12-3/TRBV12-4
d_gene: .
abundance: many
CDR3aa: CASSFGSGSPLHF
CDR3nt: TGTGCCAGCAGTTTCGGGTCGGGTTCACCCCTCCACTTT

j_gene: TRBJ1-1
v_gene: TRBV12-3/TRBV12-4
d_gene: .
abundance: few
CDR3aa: CASTLGGRNTEAFF
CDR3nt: TGTGCCAGCACTTTAGGAGGCAGGAACACTGAAGCTTTCTTT

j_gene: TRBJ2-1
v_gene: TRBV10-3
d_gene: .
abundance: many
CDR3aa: CAISLAEGEQFF
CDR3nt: TGTGCCATAAGCTTAGCGGAAGGTGAGCAGTTCTTC

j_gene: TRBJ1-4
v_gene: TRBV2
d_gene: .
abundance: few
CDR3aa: CASSGQYNEKLFF
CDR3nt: TGTGCCAGCAGTGGTCAGTATAATGAAAAACTGTTTTTT

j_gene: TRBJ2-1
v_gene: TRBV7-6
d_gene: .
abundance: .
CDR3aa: CASNLAGIGVYNEQFF
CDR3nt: TGTGCCAGCAACCTAGCAGGGATCGGGGTCTACAATGAGCAGTTCTTC

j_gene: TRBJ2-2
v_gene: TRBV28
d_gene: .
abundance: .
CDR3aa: CASSFYPGELFF
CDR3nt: TGTGCCAGCAGTTTTTATCCCGGGGAGCTGTTTTTT

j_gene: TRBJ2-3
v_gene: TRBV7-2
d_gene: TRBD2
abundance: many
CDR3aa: CASLPRAGGPVVTDTQYF
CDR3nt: TGTGCCAGCCTCCCTCGGGCGGGGGGGCCGGTAGTAACAGATACGCAGTATTTT

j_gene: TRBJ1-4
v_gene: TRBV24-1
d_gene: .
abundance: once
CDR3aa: CATSDSGATNEKLFF
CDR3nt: TGTGCCACCAGTGATTCGGGTGCAACTAATGAAAAACTGTTTTTT

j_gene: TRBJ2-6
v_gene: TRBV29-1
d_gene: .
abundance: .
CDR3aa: CSVGQDRSGANVLTF
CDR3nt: TGCAGCGTTGGACAGGACCGCTCTGGGGCCAACGTCCTGACTTTC

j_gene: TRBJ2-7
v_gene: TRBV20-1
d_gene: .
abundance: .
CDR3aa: CSAGGPTGTVTYEQYF
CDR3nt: TGCAGTGCCGGAGGACCTACAGGGACGGTTACCTACGAGCAGTACTTC

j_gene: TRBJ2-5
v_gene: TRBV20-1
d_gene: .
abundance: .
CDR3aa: CSASGQQETLYF
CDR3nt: TGCAGTGCTAGCGGTCAACAAGAGACCCTGTACTTC

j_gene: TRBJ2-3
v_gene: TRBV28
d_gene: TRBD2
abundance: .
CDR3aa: CASSPTGLAGSTDTQYF
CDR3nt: TGTGCCAGCAGCCCGACGGGACTAGCGGGAAGCACAGATACGCAGTATTTT

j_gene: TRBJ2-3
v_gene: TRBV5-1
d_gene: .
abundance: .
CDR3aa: CASSPEVQGTQYF
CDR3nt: TGCGCCAGCAGCCCAGAGGTGCAGGGCACGCAGTATTTT

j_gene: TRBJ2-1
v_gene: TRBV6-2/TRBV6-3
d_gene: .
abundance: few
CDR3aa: CATGLANYNEQFF
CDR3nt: TGTGCCACCGGGCTAGCAAACTACAATGAGCAGTTCTTC

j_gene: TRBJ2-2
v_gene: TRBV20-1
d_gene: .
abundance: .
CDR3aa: CSARDSSGTLTGERFF
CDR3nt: TGCAGTGCTAGAGATTCTTCCGGGACCCTTACCGGGGAGCGGTTTTTT

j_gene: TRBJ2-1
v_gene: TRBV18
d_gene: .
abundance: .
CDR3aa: CASSPGKEGEQFF
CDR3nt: TGTGCCAGCTCACCCGGTAAGGAGGGTGAGCAGTTCTTC

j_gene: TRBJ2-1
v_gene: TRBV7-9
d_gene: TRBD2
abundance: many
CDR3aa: CASSLGASGGADNEQFF
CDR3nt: TGTGCCAGCAGCTTAGGGGCTAGCGGGGGGGCGGACAATGAGCAGTTCTTC

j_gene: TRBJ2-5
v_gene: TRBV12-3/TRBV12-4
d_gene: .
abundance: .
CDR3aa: CASSLTLQGRRETQYF
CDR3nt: TGTGCCAGCAGTTTAACCCTTCAGGGGCGTAGGGAGACCCAGTACTTC

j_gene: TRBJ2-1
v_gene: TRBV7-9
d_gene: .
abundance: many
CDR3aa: CASSAYPRLGNEQFF
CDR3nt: TGTGCCAGCAGCGCCTATCCGCGGTTGGGAAATGAGCAGTTCTTC

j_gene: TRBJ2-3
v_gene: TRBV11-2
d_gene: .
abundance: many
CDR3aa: CASSHTGGWLKSPSTDTQYF
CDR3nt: TGTGCCAGCAGTCATACAGGAGGCTGGCTGAAAAGTCCTAGCACAGATACGCAGTATTTT

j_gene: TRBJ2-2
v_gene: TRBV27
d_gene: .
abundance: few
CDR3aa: CASSYTGTGELFF
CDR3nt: TGTGCCAGCAGTTATACCGGCACCGGGGAGCTGTTTTTT

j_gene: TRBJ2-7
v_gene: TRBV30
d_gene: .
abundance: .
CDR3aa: CAWSLPGRGAYNEQYF
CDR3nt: TGTGCCTGGAGTCTCCCAGGCAGGGGGGCCTACAATGAGCAGTACTTC

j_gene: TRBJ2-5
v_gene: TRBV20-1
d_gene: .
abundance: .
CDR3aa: CSASIWDGDPETQYF
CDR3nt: TGCAGTGCTAGTATATGGGACGGGGACCCAGAGACCCAGTACTTC

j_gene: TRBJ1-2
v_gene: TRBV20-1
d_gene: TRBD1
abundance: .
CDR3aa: CSSRDRGSPGGGYTF
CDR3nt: TGCAGTTCCCGGGACAGGGGGTCCCCCGGGGGTGGCTACACCTTC

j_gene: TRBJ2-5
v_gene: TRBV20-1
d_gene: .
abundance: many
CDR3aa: CSARVPRGPQETQYF
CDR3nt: TGCAGTGCTAGAGTCCCCCGGGGGCCGCAAGAGACCCAGTACTTC

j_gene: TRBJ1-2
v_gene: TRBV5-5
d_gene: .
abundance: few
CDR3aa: CASSRAGTGNYGYTF
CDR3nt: TGTGCCAGCAGTCGCGCCGGGACGGGTAACTATGGCTACACCTTC

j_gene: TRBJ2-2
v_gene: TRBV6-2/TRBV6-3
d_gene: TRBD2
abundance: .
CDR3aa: CASRTSGNTGELFF
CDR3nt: TGTGCCAGCAGAACTAGCGGGAACACCGGGGAGCTGTTTTTT

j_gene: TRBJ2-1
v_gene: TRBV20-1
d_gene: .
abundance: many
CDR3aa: CSARDTARGDYNEQFF
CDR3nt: TGCAGTGCTAGAGATACGGCGAGGGGGGACTACAATGAGCAGTTCTTC

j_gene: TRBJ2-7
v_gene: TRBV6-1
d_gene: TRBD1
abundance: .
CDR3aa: CASSLGGQGVYERYF
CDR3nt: TGTGCCAGCAGTTTGGGGGGACAGGGGGTTTACGAGCGGTACTTC

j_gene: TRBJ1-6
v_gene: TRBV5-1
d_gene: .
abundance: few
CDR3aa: CASSPQDRGPLHF
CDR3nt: TGCGCCAGCAGCCCACAGGACCGGGGACCCCTCCACTTT

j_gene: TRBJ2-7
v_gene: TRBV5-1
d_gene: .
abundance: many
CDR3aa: CASSLGTSRLGEQYF
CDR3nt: TGCGCCAGCAGCCTCGGGACCTCAAGGCTCGGCGAGCAGTACTTC

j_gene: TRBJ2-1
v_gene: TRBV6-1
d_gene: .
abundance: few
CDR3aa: CASSPTTVPVNEQFF
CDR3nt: TGTGCCAGCAGTCCTACGACAGTTCCTGTCAATGAGCAGTTCTTC

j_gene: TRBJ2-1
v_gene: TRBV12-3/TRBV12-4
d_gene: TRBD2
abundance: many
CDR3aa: CASRPGLAGANEQFF
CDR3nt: TGTGCCAGCAGGCCCGGACTAGCGGGGGCCAATGAGCAGTTCTTC

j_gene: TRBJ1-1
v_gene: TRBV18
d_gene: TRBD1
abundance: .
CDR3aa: CASSPRRDRATEAFF
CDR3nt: TGTGCCAGCTCACCACGACGGGACAGGGCAACTGAGGCTTTCTTT

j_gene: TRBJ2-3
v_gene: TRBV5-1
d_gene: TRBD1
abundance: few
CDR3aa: CASSPGGGSRTDTQYF
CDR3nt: TGCGCCAGCAGCCCAGGGGGCGGGTCCCGCACAGATACGCAGTATTTT

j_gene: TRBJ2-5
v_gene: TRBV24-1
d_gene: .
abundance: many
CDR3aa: CATPKGGASQETQYF
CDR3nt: TGTGCCACCCCGAAAGGAGGGGCCTCCCAAGAGACCCAGTACTTC

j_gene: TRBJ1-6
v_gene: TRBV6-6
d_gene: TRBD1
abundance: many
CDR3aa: CASSRKGQDNSPLHF
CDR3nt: TGTGCCAGCAGTAGAAAGGGACAGGATAATTCACCCCTCCACTTT

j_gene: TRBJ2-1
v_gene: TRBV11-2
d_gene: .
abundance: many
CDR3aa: CASSPQGLPGNEQFF
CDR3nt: TGTGCCAGCAGCCCGCAGGGCCTTCCGGGCAATGAGCAGTTCTTC

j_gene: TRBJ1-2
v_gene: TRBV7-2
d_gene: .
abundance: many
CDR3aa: CASSFAGSNYGYTF
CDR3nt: TGTGCCAGCAGCTTTGCGGGATCCAACTATGGCTACACCTTC

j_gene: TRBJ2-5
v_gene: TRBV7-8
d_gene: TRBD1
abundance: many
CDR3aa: CASSLQQGAIETQYF
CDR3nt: TGTGCCAGCAGCTTACAGCAGGGGGCCATTGAGACCCAGTACTTC

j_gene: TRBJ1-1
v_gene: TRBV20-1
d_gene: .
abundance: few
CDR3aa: CSTSTGTVGLGTEAFF
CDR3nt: TGCAGTACCAGTACGGGGACGGTTGGTTTGGGCACTGAAGCTTTCTTT

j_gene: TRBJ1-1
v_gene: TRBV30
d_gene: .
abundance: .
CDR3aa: CAWRKRGNTEAFF
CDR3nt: TGTGCCTGGAGAAAACGGGGGAACACTGAAGCTTTCTTT

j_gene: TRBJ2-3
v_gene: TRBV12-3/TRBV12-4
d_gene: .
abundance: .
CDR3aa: CASIPRVRADMQYF
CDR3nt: TGTGCCAGCATCCCTAGAGTGCGAGCAGATATGCAGTATTTT

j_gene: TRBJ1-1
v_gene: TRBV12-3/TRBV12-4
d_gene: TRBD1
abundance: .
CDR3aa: CASSLGQGISEAFF
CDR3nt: TGTGCCAGCAGTTTGGGACAGGGGATCTCTGAAGCTTTCTTT